These 32 T cell receptor beta chains originate from one sample sequenced in a study of vaccination and CD4 T cells after COVID-19. Treatment of the sample: roughly nine-day PBMC culture with coronavirus spike peptide pools or control peptides (ViraFEST assay). Antigens of these TCRs are unknown. The assay that was used to sequence DNA from cultured CD4+ T cells was the Oncomine TCR Beta short-read assay. TCRdb re-analysed the PCR reads in MiXCR, keeping a single row per CDR3 protein. The sample consists of roughly 22,000 distinct CDR3 sequences, about 60% of them appearing once. The material sequenced was CD4+ T cells from blood, cultured in vitro. The receptors originated from a human donor who had recovered from COVID-19.

Remarks on this clonotype: A junction boundary mismatches the germline segment, possibly from a read error. The V and J genes are TRBV5-3 and TRBJ2-7; D might be TRBD1 or TRBD2, each matching 5 bases. TRBV5-3 is an ORF for which the function is uncertain. This CDR3 has 15 amino acids. CDR3 coding DNA: TGTGCCAGCAGCTTGTTGCTGGGGGTTTCCTACGAGCAGTACTTC. This translates into CASSLLLGVSYEQYF.

The chain has TRBV19 and TRBJ2-2; D is ambiguous. Germline assignment: CDR1 LNHDA and CDR2 SQIVND (reference sequence). Trimming cost V 3 bases and J 3 bases, with 8 bases left between them. CDR3 length: 14 amino acids. The CDR3 sequence: CASSMGKDTGELFF. Written as DNA, the CDR3 is TGTGCCAGTAGTATGGGGAAAGACACCGGGGAGCTGTTTTTT.

This clonotype was detected a few times. This CDR3 is CASKDRASGSNQPQHF. The DNA for the CDR3 is TGTGCCAGTAAGGACAGGGCTTCTGGGAGCAATCAGCCCCAGCATTTT. This chain connects TRBV19 to TRBJ1-5, with TRBD1 identical over 8 bases. Trimming at V came to 7 bases and at J to 1 base, leaving 9 bases not matched to a gene. Germline V lookup: CDR1 LNHDA, CDR2 SQIVND (reference sequence). The length of the CDR3 is 16 residues.

The V gene is TRBV7-9, the J gene TRBJ2-1, with 10 bases matching TRBD2. The CDR3 is made up of 14 amino acids. Germline CDR1 is SEHNR and CDR2 is FQNEAQ (reference sequence). The V gene end was trimmed by 7 bases and the J gene end by 8 bases; junction bases not matched to a gene: 8. In DNA, the CDR3 is TGTGCCAGCACGTCGAAGCGGGAGGGTGATGAGCAGTTCTTC. This translates into CASTSKREGDEQFF.

V is TRBV10-3 and J is TRBJ1-1, with D unclear. Per the germline V gene, CDR1 is ENHRY and CDR2 is SYGVKD. CDR3 length: 14 amino acids. V was trimmed by 3 bases and J by 1 base, leaving 9 bases between them. The CDR3 DNA is TGTGCCATCAGTGACCCGACAAGGAACACTGAAGCTTTCTTT. Translated: CAISDPTRNTEAFF.

The chain combines TRBV7-3 with TRBJ2-3; 7 nucleotides line up with TRBD2. Germline CDR1 is SGHTA and CDR2 is FQGTGA. The CDR3 covers 15 residues. The junction had 8 bases not matched to a gene; V was cut back by 2 bases and J by 6 bases. The CDR3 bases are TGTGCCAGCAGCTTAGGTGGGAGGGCCAGGGATACGCAGTATTTT. The encoded protein is CASSLGGRARDTQYF.

The V and J genes are TRBV7-2 and TRBJ1-2; TRBD1 is a possible D gene (5 bases). The CDR3 runs to 15 residues. Germline loops: CDR1 SGHTA, CDR2 FQGNSA. The V and J ends lost 0 bases and 1 base respectively, with 9 bases between them. CDR3 bases: TGTGCCAGCAGCTTAGCGACAGACGTTAACTATGGCTACACCTTC. It is translated as CASSLATDVNYGYTF.

The chain recombines TRBV7-6 with TRBJ1-2; the D is unclear. The CDR3 loop spans 16 amino acids. The V gene lost 0 bases and the J gene lost 0 bases, with 11 bases spanning the gap. The germline V gene encodes CDR1 SGHVS and CDR2 FNYEAQ. CDR3 sequence reads: CASSLARSLANYGYTF. The CDR3 DNA is TGTGCCAGCAGCTTAGCGAGGAGTCTAGCTAACTATGGCTACACCTTC.

This clonotype was seen a handful of times. The V gene is TRBV19, the J gene TRBJ1-6; 7 bases agree with TRBD1. The CDR3 extends over 16 amino acids. Germline trimming cut 4 bases from V and 10 bases from J; bases unmatched to any gene: 13. CDR1 is LNHDA and CDR2 is SQIVND in the germline V gene (reference sequence). The CDR3 sequence is CASSTSQTGLGSPLHF. Here the CDR3 DNA reads TGTGCCAGTAGTACTTCCCAGACAGGGTTGGGATCACCCCTCCACTTT.

This clonotype was detected once. This rearrangement joins TRBV15 to TRBJ2-5; D is undetermined. In germline, CDR1 is LNHNV, CDR2 YYDKDF (reference sequence). V shed 1 base and J shed 2 bases, with 8 bases lying between them. This CDR3 contains 14 residues. CDR3 sequence: CATSRGSAQETQYF. The DNA for the CDR3 is TGTGCCACCAGCAGAGGGAGCGCTCAAGAGACCCAGTACTTC.

The V and J genes are TRBV6-2 or TRBV6-3 and TRBJ1-1; D perhaps matches TRBD1 (5 bases). This CDR3 has 13 residues. The V gene lost 6 bases and the J gene lost 1 base, with 9 bases spanning the gap. The germline CDR1 and CDR2 sequences are MNHEY and SVGEGT. In DNA form, the CDR3 reads TGTGCCAGCAGATCGACAGCGAACACTGAAGCTTTCTTT. The encoded protein is CASRSTANTEAFF.

This clonotype was counted a few times. The V call is TRBV24-1, the J call TRBJ1-5; 7 bases match TRBD1. CDR1 is KGHDR, CDR2 SFDVKD, per germline. V shed 4 bases and J 7 bases; nucleotides not matched to a gene: 6. The CDR3 has 14 amino acids. The CDR3 loop reads CATSDLTGRQPQHF. The CDR3 DNA reads as TGTGCCACCAGTGACTTGACAGGGCGGCAGCCCCAGCATTTT.

This clonotype turned up a few times. V usage is TRBV2 and J usage is TRBJ2-7; a possible D gene is TRBD1 (6 bases). Between the trimmed V and J ends, which lost 4 bases and 4 bases, there was a span of 11 bases. The CDR3 loop spans 13 amino acids. Germline values: CDR1 SNHLY, CDR2 FYNNEI. Here the CDR3 reads CASSGNQGYEQYF. In DNA form, the CDR3 reads TGTGCCAGCAGTGGAAACCAGGGGTACGAGCAGTACTTC.

Here the CDR3 DNA reads TGTGCCACCAGTGACGACACCTCATGGGGGAAACTGTTTTTT. Its protein product is CATSDDTSWGKLFF. The J gene is TRBJ1-4, the V gene TRBV24-1, with a weak D call TRBD1 (5 bases). Between the trimmed V and J ends, which lost 4 bases and 11 bases, there was a span of 16 bases. CDR1 KGHDR and CDR2 SFDVKD come from the germline V gene. There are 14 residues in the CDR3.

This sequence joins TRBV7-9 and TRBJ1-3, with 10 bases fitting TRBD1. The trim removed 5 bases at V and 0 bases at J, leaving 13 bases unmatched. The CDR3 is 19 amino acids. Germline assignment: CDR1 SEHNR and CDR2 FQNEAQ (reference sequence). For the CDR3, the DNA is TGTGCCAGCAGCCCGGGGGTGGGACAGGGGTCCTTCTCTGGAAACACCATATATTTT. It translates to CASSPGVGQGSFSGNTIYF.

V and J are TRBV11-2 and TRBJ2-2, with 11 bases that match TRBD2. Germline V CDR1 and CDR2: SGHAT, FQNNGV. J was trimmed by 6 bases and V by 1 base; bases with no gene match: 1. This CDR3 spans 15 amino acids. The CDR3 loop is CASSLVGLAAGELFF. CDR3 nucleotide sequence: TGTGCCAGCAGCTTAGTGGGACTAGCGGCCGGGGAGCTGTTTTTT.

The chain is built from TRBV20-1 and TRBJ1-4; D possibly corresponds to TRBD1 (5 bases). The germline CDR1 and CDR2 sequences are DFQATT and SNEGSKA (reference sequence). V was clipped by 2 bases and J by 7 bases, with 11 bases between them. CDR3 length equals 13 residues. This chain's CDR3 is CSARYGRVEKLFF. The CDR3 nucleotides read TGCAGTGCTAGATACGGCAGGGTTGAAAAACTGTTTTTT.

V usage is TRBV21-1 and J usage is TRBJ2-3. TRBV21-1 is tagged as a pseudogene. There are 14 residues in the CDR3. The CDR3 loop is CASSKIRGTDTQYF. The CDR3 DNA is TGTGCCAGCAGCAAAATCCGAGGCACAGATACGCAGTATTTT.

The V gene is TRBV19, the J gene TRBJ2-5; 16 bases fit TRBD2. The J segment lost 4 bases and the V segment lost 8 bases, leaving 10 bases of the junction unmatched. Germline V gives CDR1 LNHDA, CDR2 SQIVND (reference sequence). This CDR3 is built from 17 residues. CDR3 loop: CASGTSGRAGRSETQYF. The CDR3 nucleotides are TGTGCCAGTGGGACTAGCGGGAGGGCCGGCCGCTCAGAGACCCAGTACTTC.

This clonotype was counted only a few times. The chain links TRBV11-2 to TRBJ1-6, with TRBD1 as a possible D gene (6 bases). The CDR3 covers 15 residues. The V gene lost 7 bases and the J gene lost 7 bases, with 17 bases spanning the gap. CDR1 is SGHAT and CDR2 is FQNNGV in the germline V gene. The CDR3 loop is CASTLTGLENSPLHF. The CDR3, as DNA: TGTGCCAGCACCCTAACAGGGCTGGAAAATTCACCCCTCCACTTT.

The rearrangement joins TRBV18 to TRBJ1-1; D not resolved. The germline gives CDR1 KGHSH, CDR2 LQKENI. The V end was cut by 2 bases, the J end by 3 bases, with 7 bases between. There are 13 residues in the CDR3. CDR3: CASSPSRDTEAFF. The CDR3 coding sequence is TGTGCCAGCTCACCATCGCGAGACACTGAAGCTTTCTTT.

The chain uses TRBV5-1 and TRBJ1-4; D gene unclear. Trimming removed 3 bases from V and 10 bases from J, with 10 bases in between. This CDR3 spans 12 amino acids. Germline CDR1 reads SGHRS; CDR2 reads YFSETQ. Here the CDR3 DNA reads TGCGCCAGCAGCTACGAGACGGGAAAACTGTTTTTT. Translated, it gives CASSYETGKLFF.

The chain has TRBV15 and TRBJ2-3; 11 bases map to TRBD2. Trimming removed 2 bases from V and 0 bases from J; junction bases left unmatched: 4. The CDR3 contains 17 residues. Germline V gives CDR1 LNHNV, CDR2 YYDKDF (reference sequence). The CDR3 DNA is TGTGCCACCAGCAGATCTCGGACTAGCGGGAGCACAGATACGCAGTATTTT. Its protein product is CATSRSRTSGSTDTQYF.

This clonotype was counted a single time. The genes are TRBV28 and TRBJ2-7; 7 bases line up with TRBD1. The V gene's germline CDR1 is MDHEN and CDR2 SYDVKM. After removal of 6 bases from V and 1 base from J, the junction contained 6 bases not matched to a gene. This CDR3 has 14 amino acids. Written as DNA, the CDR3 is TGTGCCAGCAGCCCCGGGACAGCTTCCTACGAGCAGTACTTC. Its protein is CASSPGTASYEQYF.

The rearrangement links TRBV10-3 to TRBJ2-2; D is possibly TRBD2 (5 bases). Germline CDR1 and CDR2: ENHRY and SYGVKD. V lost 2 bases and J 6 bases, leaving 10 bases between the germline ends. The CDR3 has 14 residues. CDR3 loop: CAISEISGSGELFF. The DNA of the CDR3 is TGTGCCATCAGTGAGATCTCGGGGTCCGGGGAGCTGTTTTTT.

This clonotype was counted only a few times. The rearrangement joins TRBV7-2 to TRBJ1-6, with 8 bases identical to TRBD1. This CDR3 region has 19 residues. Per the germline V gene, CDR1 is SGHTA and CDR2 is FQGNSA. V trimming: 4 bases; J trimming: 7 bases; junction bases outside the gene matches: 18. The CDR3 loop is CASSSSLQGGGRRNSPLHF. CDR3 nucleotides: TGTGCCAGCAGCTCGTCACTACAGGGGGGCGGACGTCGGAATTCACCCCTCCACTTT.

This chain connects TRBV5-1 to TRBJ1-5; D perhaps matches TRBD1 (6 bases). V was pared by 0 bases and J by 1 base, with 8 bases between. The V gene's germline CDR1 is SGHRS and CDR2 YFSETQ. There are 15 residues in the CDR3. As DNA, the CDR3 is TGCGCCAGCAGCTTGGTTACAGGGAGCAATCAGCCCCAGCATTTT. Its translation: CASSLVTGSNQPQHF.

The chain recombines TRBV10-3 with TRBJ2-3; maybe TRBD1 (5 bases). V lost 2 bases and J lost 2, with 14 bases in between. Germline lookup yields CDR1 ENHRY and CDR2 SYGVKD. The CDR3 is made up of 16 amino acids. Here the CDR3 DNA reads TGTGCCATCAGTGAGAAAAAGTGGGGCCACACAGATACGCAGTATTTT. Residues: CAISEKKWGHTDTQYF.

The V call is TRBV7-8, the J call TRBJ2-7; D gene unclear. Germline V gene data show CDR1 as SGHVS and CDR2 as FQNEAQ. The CDR3 consists of 13 residues. V dropped 5 bases and J dropped 1 base, with 9 bases sitting between them. The DNA for the CDR3 is TGTGCCAGCAGCATAGTCGAGTCCTACGAGCAGTACTTC. Its translation is CASSIVESYEQYF.

This chain joins TRBV7-2 and TRBJ2-5, with 11 bases identical to TRBD2. The CDR3 loop spans 15 amino acids. The germline gives CDR1 SGHTA, CDR2 FQGNSA. J gave up 3 bases and V 5 bases, and 5 bases lay outside the gene matches. The CDR3: CASSPSGLAEETQYF. The CDR3 DNA is TGTGCCAGCAGCCCCTCGGGACTAGCGGAAGAGACCCAGTACTTC.

The chain is built from TRBV24-1 and TRBJ2-3; 10 positions match TRBD2. Trimming took 7 bases from V and 4 from J; bases not matched to a gene: 4. Germline V gene data show CDR1 as KGHDR and CDR2 as SFDVKD. CDR3 length equals 14 residues. As DNA, the CDR3 is TGTGCCACCAGCCTAGCGGGAGTGGCAGATACGCAGTATTTT. As protein: CATSLAGVADTQYF.

The gene calls are TRBV10-1 and TRBJ1-1; D perhaps matches TRBD1 (5 bases). This CDR3 has 14 amino acids. Trimming took 5 bases from V and 4 from J, leaving 14 bases between them. Germline-derived CDR1 and CDR2 are WNHNN and SYGVQD (reference sequence). The CDR3 is CASSFGVGGTEAFF. CDR3 coding DNA: TGCGCCAGCAGTTTTGGGGTCGGGGGCACTGAAGCTTTCTTT.